Following are 18 T cell receptor beta chains from one sample sequenced in a study of T cell responses to AZD1222 COVID-19 vaccine. TCRdb keeps only in-frame clones here, not all; method: immunoSEQ multiplex PCR. The profile covers around 130,000 clones, with 80% to 95% appearing a single time and approximately 3.3% taken by the ten largest. Material: peripheral blood, obtained on day 0 of AZD1222 vaccination. The receptor source for this set is an adult in good health.

The chain employs TRBV2 and TRBJ2-7; the D call may be TRBD1 or TRBD2 (5 bases each). This CDR3 is built from 13 residues. The germline V and J ends were trimmed by 8 bases and 0 bases, with 11 bases remaining between them. Germline loops: CDR1 SNHLY, CDR2 FYNNEI. The CDR3 DNA sequence: TGTGCCAGCGGGGGTATTTTCTCCTACGAGCAGTACTTC. It translates to CASGGIFSYEQYF.

The gene calls are TRBV28 and TRBJ2-1; D ambiguous. From germline, CDR1 is MDHEN and CDR2 SYDVKM. The V end was cut by 5 bases, the J end by 3 bases, with 11 bases between. The CDR3 contains 14 residues. The CDR3 here is CASSDIPDYNEQFF. The CDR3 DNA reads as TGTGCCAGCAGTGACATCCCAGACTACAATGAGCAGTTCTTC.

The rearrangement links TRBV28 to TRBJ2-2; 14 bases are a match to TRBD2. From germline, CDR1 is MDHEN and CDR2 SYDVKM. Unmatched junction bases numbered 8, after V lost 5 bases and J lost 6 bases. The CDR3 is 17 residues long. The CDR3: CASSHGTSGSRAGELFF. The CDR3 coding sequence is TGTGCCAGCAGTCATGGGACTAGCGGGAGTCGGGCCGGGGAGCTGTTTTTT.

The chain couples TRBV19 to TRBJ1-4; tentatively, D is TRBD1 (6 bases). In germline, CDR1 is LNHDA, CDR2 SQIVND (reference sequence). V shed 5 bases and J shed 7 bases, with 11 bases lying between them. The CDR3 runs to 13 residues. The CDR3 spells CASSPGAGEKLFF. The CDR3 nucleotides are TGTGCCAGTAGTCCGGGGGCTGGTGAAAAACTGTTTTTT.

The gene calls are TRBV5-4 and TRBJ2-7; D is perhaps TRBD1 (5 bases). Germline V gives CDR1 SGHNT, CDR2 YYREEE (reference sequence). Trimming took 6 bases from V and 1 from J, leaving 11 bases between them. The CDR3 totals 13 residues. In nucleotides, the CDR3 is TGTGCCAGCACCCGTGACAGATCCTACGAGCAGTACTTC. Translation: CASTRDRSYEQYF.

V usage is TRBV18 and J usage is TRBJ1-4; no reliable D call. CDR3 length equals 15 residues. Trimming took off 5 bases at V and 5 bases at J, with 15 bases between the two ends. Germline V gene data show CDR1 as KGHSH and CDR2 as LQKENI. The CDR3 region has the DNA TGTGCCAGCTCAGAAATAGGAGCGGAAAATGAAAAACTGTTTTTT. This translates into CASSEIGAENEKLFF.

The rearrangement uses TRBV6-4 and TRBJ2-5; D is perhaps TRBD1 (5 bases). V shed 5 bases and J shed 5 bases, with 15 bases lying between them. The CDR3 consists of 14 residues. Germline V CDR1 and CDR2: MRHNA, SNTAGT. Here the CDR3 DNA reads TGTGCCAGCAGTAGATTAAGGGGCAGGGAGACCCAGTACTTC. Translating it yields CASSRLRGRETQYF.

The CDR3 bases are TGTGCCAGCAGCTTCGACAGGACTTCAACTAATGAAAAACTGTTTTTT. This translates into CASSFDRTSTNEKLFF. The V and J genes are TRBV3-1 (or the pseudogene TRBV3-2) and TRBJ1-4, with a possible D match to TRBD1 (6 bases). This CDR3 contains 16 residues. In germline, CDR1 is LGHDT, CDR2 YNNKEL (reference sequence). The ends were cut back, 5 bases at V and 0 bases at J, with 13 bases in the middle.

The genes are TRBV7-8 and TRBJ2-1; D remains unclear. The V gene's germline CDR1 is SGHVS and CDR2 FQNEAQ. The CDR3 has 13 residues. The V and J ends lost 4 bases and 10 bases respectively, with 14 bases between them. CDR3 region: CASSSGFLGEQFF. The CDR3 region has the DNA TGTGCCAGCAGCTCAGGCTTCCTCGGAGAGCAGTTCTTC.

This clone has just one count. This rearrangement joins TRBV28 to TRBJ1-1; possibly TRBD1 for D (5 bases). Per germline, CDR1 MDHEN and CDR2 SYDVKM. Trimming took off 8 bases at V and 6 bases at J, with 22 bases between the two ends. The CDR3 runs to 15 residues. Here the CDR3 DNA reads TGTGCCAGCGTAGGTCCGGGGGATCGGACTCCTGAAGCTTTCTTT. It codes for CASVGPGDRTPEAFF. Full variable domain (rest looked up from reference TRBV28 and TRBJ1-1): DVKVTQSSRYLVKRTGEKVFLECVQDMDHENMFWYRQDPGLGLRLIYFSYDVKMKEKGDIPEGYSVSREKKERFSLILESASTNQTSMYLCASVGPGDRTPEAFFGQGTRLTVV.

The chain joins TRBV7-2 to TRBJ1-5; 12 nucleotides agree with TRBD1. CDR1 is SGHTA and CDR2 is FQGNSA in the germline V gene. The J segment lost 0 bases and the V segment lost 2 bases, leaving 8 bases of the junction unmatched. This CDR3 comprises 19 residues. This CDR3 reads CASSLKGTGGPYSNQPQHF. The CDR3 nucleotides read TGTGCCAGCAGCTTAAAAGGGACAGGGGGCCCTTATAGCAATCAGCCCCAGCATTTT.

For this clone: This specimen includes other DNA sequences encoding the same CDR3. The J gene is TRBJ1-2, the V gene TRBV5-6; a weak D match, TRBD1 (6 bases). The CDR3 is 13 residues long. Germline V gives CDR1 SGHDT, CDR2 YYEEEE. V lost 4 bases, J lost 2 bases, and 9 bases lay in between. CDR3 in DNA: TGTGCCAGCAGCCTTGACAGGAACTATGGCTACACCTTC. Protein product: CASSLDRNYGYTF.

This rearrangement joins TRBV6-8 to TRBJ2-7; 8 nucleotides line up with TRBD2. Per the germline V gene, CDR1 is MNHGY and CDR2 is SAAAGT. The junction had 26 bases not matched to a gene; V was cut back by 8 bases and J by 5 bases. CDR3 length: 19 residues. CDR3: CASRSPRPSGRLASHEQYF. The CDR3 DNA sequence: TGTGCCAGCCGTTCTCCCCGACCCTCGGGGCGACTAGCGTCCCACGAGCAGTACTTC.

V and J are TRBV14 and TRBJ2-3; no reliable D call. The germline gives CDR1 SGHDN, CDR2 FVKESK. This CDR3 is 13 amino acids long. Trimming took 4 bases from V and 2 from J, leaving 7 bases between them. CDR3 DNA: TGTGCCAGCAGCCTGGAGAACACAGATACGCAGTATTTT. It encodes CASSLENTDTQYF.

The V call is TRBV10-3, the J call TRBJ1-5; D is unclear. The ends were cut back, 0 bases at V and 1 base at J, with 13 bases in the middle. The CDR3 runs 17 residues. Germline V gene data show CDR1 as ENHRY and CDR2 as SYGVKD. CDR3 in amino acids: CAISESRGGGSNQPQHF. As DNA, the CDR3 is TGTGCCATCAGTGAGTCCCGGGGTGGCGGGAGCAATCAGCCCCAGCATTTT.

The rearrangement uses TRBV28 and TRBJ1-2; D perhaps matches TRBD1 (6 bases). The ends were cut back, 6 bases at V and 4 bases at J, with 12 bases in the middle. Germline CDR1 and CDR2: MDHEN and SYDVKM. The CDR3 consists of 13 residues. In nucleotides, the CDR3 is TGTGCCAGCAGACCCACAGGGCCCTATGGCTACACCTTC. The encoded protein is CASRPTGPYGYTF.

This sequence joins TRBV5-1 and TRBJ2-7, with unresolved D. CDR1 and CDR2 from the germline V gene are SGHRS and YFSETQ. CDR3 length equals 12 residues. Trimming removed 0 bases at V and 4 bases at J, with 5 bases between. This CDR3 is CASSLEGYEQYF. The CDR3 DNA sequence: TGCGCCAGCAGCTTGGAGGGTTACGAGCAGTACTTC.

The rearrangement joins TRBV28 to TRBJ2-7; TRBD1 is a possible D gene (6 bases). Trimming took 8 bases from V and 0 from J, leaving 14 bases between them. Germline loops: CDR1 MDHEN, CDR2 SYDVKM. The CDR3 is made up of 14 amino acids. CDR3 sequence (DNA): TGTGCCAGCGGCGCAGGGGTTAACTCCTACGAGCAGTACTTC. Amino acid sequence: CASGAGVNSYEQYF.